This T cell receptor (beta chain) was identified during a study of blood T cell repertoires in COVID-19. Study summary: Samples of COVID-19 (acute and convalescent) were obtained from the United States, Italy and Spain. T cells, B-cell-depleted T cells, or PBMCs supplied cDNA or gDNA.

How the authors handled the data: From reference gene primer amplification, estimates of nucleated cell counts were derived. Data came from immunoSEQ multiplex PCR; TCRdb stores just in-frame clones and leaves some out. That table furnishes V, J and clone size, whereas the DNA furnished D and trimming. This sample has about 120,000 clones, with over 70% found just once. The CDR3 runs to 19 residues. Germline lookup yields CDR1 SGDLS and CDR2 YYNGEE. J gave up 0 bases and V 3 bases, and 15 bases lay outside the gene matches. Sequenced material: peripheral blood. The clonotype originates from a woman in her sixties or seventies with acute or convalescent COVID-19. This rearrangement joins TRBV9 to TRBJ1-3; TRBD1 aligns across 7 bases. The CDR3 sequence: CASSEAGGGQSFSGNTIYF. CDR3 nucleotides: TGTGCCAGCAGCGAGGCGGGTGGGGGACAGTCCTTCTCTGGAAACACCATATATTTT.